The source of this TCR beta chain is a study of CD8 T cells in ankylosing spondylitis. Study conclusions and caveats: Some motif variants had been reported before (in reactive arthritis synovial fluid and blood). Ankylosing spondylitis blood seemed to carry a telltale TCR beta motif made of about 8 highly homologous variants. Clones tied to disease were said to be significantly enriched in matched ankylosing spondylitis synovial fluid.

This clonotype was counted a few times. The antigen is undetermined. The germline V gene encodes CDR1 MGHRA and CDR2 YSYEKL. With 7 bases removed from V and 1 base from J, the gap between germline ends came to 8 bases. The CDR3 covers 12 residues. TCRdb re-derived calls from the 5' RACE reads in MiXCR, one entry per CDR3 protein. The sample holds approximately 400,000 distinct CDR3 sequences; over 15% are singletons and the top ten take just over 1%. The specimen sequenced was blood, either unsorted or a sorted T cell fraction (not recorded which). The chain is built from TRBV4-1 and TRBJ2-7; tentatively, D is TRBD1 (5 bases). The sequence was collected from a male donor with ankylosing spondylitis. CDR3 loop: CASKGESYEQYF. CDR3 bases: TGCGCCAGCAAAGGGGAATCCTACGAGCAGTACTTC.